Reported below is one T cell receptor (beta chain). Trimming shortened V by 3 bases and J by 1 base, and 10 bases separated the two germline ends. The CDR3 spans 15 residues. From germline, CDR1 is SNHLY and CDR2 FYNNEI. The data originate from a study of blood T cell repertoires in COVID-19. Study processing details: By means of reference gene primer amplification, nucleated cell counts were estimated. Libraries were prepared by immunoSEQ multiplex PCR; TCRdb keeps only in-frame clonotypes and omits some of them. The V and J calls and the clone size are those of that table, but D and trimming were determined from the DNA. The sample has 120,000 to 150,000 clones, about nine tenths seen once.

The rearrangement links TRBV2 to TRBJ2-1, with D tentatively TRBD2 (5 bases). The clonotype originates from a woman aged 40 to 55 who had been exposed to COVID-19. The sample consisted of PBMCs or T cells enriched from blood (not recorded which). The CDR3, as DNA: TGTGCCAGCAGTGAGGGTAGGGAGTCCTACAATGAGCAGTTCTTC. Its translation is CASSEGRESYNEQFF.